Listed below are T cell receptor beta chains from one sample, sequenced in a study of regulatory T cells in long-lasting Graves disease. MiXCR, run by TCRdb on the multiplex PCR reads, gives a single entry per CDR3 protein. The table shows approximately 360,000 distinct CDR3 sequences, with around 11% occurring only once. This sample was also put to use in a study of T cells in Graves' hyperthyroidism and ophthalmopathy.

This specimen consisted of peripheral blood mononuclear cells (PBMCs), obtained at new diagnosis, from a patient treated with antithyroid drugs. All receptors derive from a woman aged 18-29 years with Graves disease. Both conserved end residues are part of each CDR3.

cdr3_aa: CASWTGSLCNEQFF; j_call: TRBJ2-1; v_call: TRBV27
cdr3_aa: CASSSTEPVSYREQYF; j_call: TRBJ2-7; v_call: TRBV5-5
cdr3_aa: CASEGTGGSNEQFF; j_call: TRBJ2-1; v_call: TRBV6-2/TRBV6-3
cdr3_aa: CASSLDPGVGTDTQYF; j_call: TRBJ2-3; v_call: TRBV11-2
cdr3_aa: CASSWTGTGAATDTQYF; j_call: TRBJ2-3; v_call: TRBV7-8
cdr3_aa: CASSLGDQIYEQYF; j_call: TRBJ2-7; v_call: TRBV11-2
cdr3_aa: CASSLFAGTGYNEQFF; j_call: TRBJ2-1; v_call: TRBV27
cdr3_aa: CSVANRTGKGYTF; j_call: TRBJ1-2; v_call: TRBV29-1
cdr3_aa: CASSTGQGRLSYNEQFF; j_call: TRBJ2-1; v_call: TRBV9
cdr3_aa: CASSLAALAALQSGDTQYF; j_call: TRBJ2-3; v_call: TRBV5-1
cdr3_aa: CSAGDREDYGYTF; j_call: TRBJ1-2; v_call: TRBV20-1
cdr3_aa: CASSWDTQETQYF; j_call: TRBJ2-5; v_call: TRBV11-1
cdr3_aa: CSVRTGDTEAFF; j_call: TRBJ1-1; v_call: TRBV29-1
cdr3_aa: CSVGGGTGPSGNTIYF; j_call: TRBJ1-3; v_call: TRBV29-1
cdr3_aa: CASSRQTNYGYTF; j_call: TRBJ1-2; v_call: TRBV7-8
cdr3_aa: CASSVDEGTSEAFF; j_call: TRBJ1-1; v_call: TRBV9
cdr3_aa: CASSQQVDKTKNIQYF; j_call: TRBJ2-4; v_call: TRBV4-3
cdr3_aa: CASSQVWQNTEAFF; j_call: TRBJ1-1; v_call: TRBV4-3
cdr3_aa: CASSLGGANNEQFF; j_call: TRBJ2-1; v_call: TRBV27
cdr3_aa: CASSYPLPPSRSYNEQFF; j_call: TRBJ2-1; v_call: TRBV28
cdr3_aa: CASRKDGGGPWNEQFF; j_call: TRBJ2-1; v_call: TRBV5-1
cdr3_aa: CATSRAPRQLNTEAFF; j_call: TRBJ1-1; v_call: TRBV15
cdr3_aa: CAISAGGKNTEAFF; j_call: TRBJ1-1; v_call: TRBV10-3